This record concerns one T cell receptor (beta chain) sequence. This sample was taken from a study of blood T cell repertoires in COVID-19. Across the whole study: Collection of acute and convalescent COVID-19 samples took place in the United States, Italy and Spain. Sources were T cells, B-cell-depleted T cells, or PBMCs; the material itself was cDNA or gDNA.

The authors' processing: How many nucleated cells were present was estimated from reference gene primer amplification. Assay: immunoSEQ multiplex PCR; the TCRdb copy retains only in-frame clones and omits some. The DNA was the basis for D and trimming; V, J and clone size are from that table. The sample has around 62,000 clones, almost 85% seen once. Germline CDR1 LGHNA, CDR2 YSLEER. The ends lost 1 base at V and 7 bases at J; junction bases unmatched: 9. The CDR3 runs 17 residues. The chain is built from TRBV4-3 and TRBJ2-2; TRBD1 matches at 10 bases. This TCR was recovered from a man aged 45-60 years with active COVID-19. The sequencing sample was made of peripheral blood. CDR3 in DNA: TGCGCCAGCAGCCAAGGGGCGGGACAGGGGTATCTCGGGGAGCTGTTTTTT. The encoded protein is CASSQGAGQGYLGELFF.